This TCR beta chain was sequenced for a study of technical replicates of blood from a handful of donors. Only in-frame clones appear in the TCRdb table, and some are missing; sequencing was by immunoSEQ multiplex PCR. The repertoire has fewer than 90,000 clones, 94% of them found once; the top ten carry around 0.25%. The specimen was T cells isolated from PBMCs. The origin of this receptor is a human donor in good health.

The CDR3 nucleotides are TGTGCCATCGGTACTAGCGGTCCAGGAAAAGAGACCCAGTACTTC. Amino acids: CAIGTSGPGKETQYF. This chain joins TRBV10-3 and TRBJ2-5; 8 bases agree with TRBD2. From germline, CDR1 is ENHRY and CDR2 SYGVKD. Trimming cost V 8 bases and J 3 bases; bases outside gene matches: 11. This CDR3 comprises 15 residues.